The 16 T cell receptor beta chains below all came from one sample that was sequenced in a study of identifying expanded T cells in peripheral blood. Generated by immunoSEQ multiplex PCR, the TCRdb table keeps only in-frame clones and is missing some. The table shows some 93,000 clones, with 88% occurring only once. The sequenced material came from blood. The receptor set was obtained from a person aged 18 to 70 in good health.

The chain carries TRBV19 and TRBJ2-6; TRBD1 matches at 10 bases. The CDR3 length is 16 residues. The V gene's germline CDR1 is LNHDA and CDR2 SQIVND (reference sequence). V was clipped by 9 bases and J by 3 bases; unmatched bases: 8. The CDR3: CASGDRGLGGANVLTF. CDR3 DNA sequence: TGTGCCAGCGGGGACAGGGGACTGGGTGGGGCCAACGTCCTGACTTTC.

This clone was counted a few times. The V call is TRBV29-1, the J call TRBJ2-3, with D unresolved. CDR1 and CDR2 (germline): SQVTM, ANQGSEA. V was trimmed by 5 bases and J by 2 bases, leaving 8 bases between them. The CDR3 loop spans 12 amino acids. The CDR3 region has the DNA TGCAGCGTTACCACCAACACAGATACGCAGTATTTT. It encodes CSVTTNTDTQYF.

V usage is TRBV19 and J usage is TRBJ1-2; a weak D match, TRBD1 (5 bases). Per the germline V gene, CDR1 is LNHDA and CDR2 is SQIVND (reference sequence). The CDR3 runs 13 residues. The V end lost 6 bases, the J end lost 1 base, and 9 bases lay between the germline ends. The CDR3 sequence: CASRETDNYGYTF. As DNA, the CDR3 is TGTGCCAGTAGGGAGACAGATAACTATGGCTACACCTTC. The whole variable domain, filled in from reference TRBV19 and TRBJ1-2, reads DGGITQSPKYLFRKEGQNVTLSCEQNLNHDAMYWYRQDPGQGLRLIYYSQIVNDFQKGDIAEGYSVSREKKESFPLTVTSAQKNPTAFYLCASRETDNYGYTFGSGTRLTVV.

The V and J genes are TRBV5-1 and TRBJ2-7; D is uncertain. The length of the CDR3 is 14 residues. Trimming removed 1 base from V and 6 bases from J, with 14 bases in between. The germline CDR1 and CDR2 sequences are SGHRS and YFSETQ. The DNA for the CDR3 is TGCGCCAGCAGCTTGTCGAACGGTTTTGCCGAGCAGTACTTC. Translated, it gives CASSLSNGFAEQYF.

CDR3 DNA sequence: TGTGCCAGCCCCCGCGGGACACGCAACACCGGGGAGCTGTTTTTT. Protein sequence: CASPRGTRNTGELFF. The genes are TRBV11-2 and TRBJ2-2; D possibly matches TRBD1 or TRBD2 (6 bases each). The germline V gene encodes CDR1 SGHAT and CDR2 FQNNGV. V dropped 8 bases and J dropped 2 bases, with 15 bases sitting between them. The CDR3 covers 15 residues.

This clone appeared a few times. This sequence joins TRBV19 and TRBJ1-1; D call uncertain. CDR3 length: 16 residues. Germline CDR1 and CDR2: LNHDA and SQIVND (reference sequence). Between the trimmed V and J ends, which lost 6 bases and 1 base, there was a span of 18 bases. The CDR3 sequence is CASRVEGSRRNTEAFF. In nucleotides, the CDR3 is TGTGCCAGTAGGGTCGAAGGTAGTCGGCGGAACACTGAAGCTTTCTTT. The full variable domain, completed using reference TRBV19 and TRBJ1-1, is DGGITQSPKYLFRKEGQNVTLSCEQNLNHDAMYWYRQDPGQGLRLIYYSQIVNDFQKGDIAEGYSVSREKKESFPLTVTSAQKNPTAFYLCASRVEGSRRNTEAFFGQGTRLTVV.

This sequence joins TRBV6-5 and TRBJ2-7, with a tentative D call TRBD1 (6 bases). Germline CDR1 is MNHEY and CDR2 is SVGAGI. The CDR3 spans 11 residues. V shed 7 bases and J shed 5 bases, with 9 bases lying between them. The chain's CDR3 is CASIGGHEQYF. CDR3 bases: TGTGCCAGCATAGGGGGACACGAGCAGTACTTC.

The V and J genes are TRBV19 and TRBJ1-2; D is undetermined. Germline V gives CDR1 LNHDA, CDR2 SQIVND (reference sequence). Between the trimmed V and J ends, which lost 6 bases and 8 bases, there was a span of 16 bases. The CDR3 length is 13 residues. Here the CDR3 reads CASRSERVGGYTF. The DNA of the CDR3 is TGTGCCAGTAGGTCAGAGAGGGTCGGAGGCTACACCTTC.

This clone has a single count. The chain uses TRBV6-5 and TRBJ1-5; D possibly corresponds to TRBD1 (5 bases). The germline CDR1 and CDR2 sequences are MNHEY and SVGAGI. The V and J ends lost 0 bases and 5 bases respectively, with 8 bases between them. The CDR3 consists of 14 residues. CDR3 coding DNA: TGTGCCAGCAGTTACTCGGGGGATTATCAGCCCCAGCATTTT. It yields the protein CASSYSGDYQPQHF.

About this clone itself: One junction end disagrees with the germline gene, perhaps due to a read error. The chain is built from TRBV4-1 and TRBJ2-7, with 12 nucleotides matching TRBD2. The length of the CDR3 is 13 residues. In germline, CDR1 is MGHRA, CDR2 YSYEKL. The CDR3 DNA sequence: TGCGCCAGCAGCCAAGCTGTGACTAGCGGGAGTATCTTC. It specifies CASSQAVTSGSIF.

The CDR3 protein is CASSPPGNTIYF. As DNA, the CDR3 is TGTGCCAGCTCACCACCTGGAAACACCATATATTTT. V usage is TRBV18 and J usage is TRBJ1-3, with no clear D. V was trimmed by 0 bases and J by 3 bases, leaving 0 bases between them. Looked up from germline, CDR1 is KGHSH and CDR2 is LQKENI. CDR3 size: 12 residues.

The chain uses TRBV7-8 and TRBJ2-1; D is unresolved. V was shortened by 5 bases and J by 0 bases, with 11 bases between the two germline ends. Germline CDR1 reads SGHVS; CDR2 reads FQNEAQ. The CDR3 runs to 15 residues. CDR3 sequence reads: CASSMSSSSYNEQFF. The CDR3 nucleotides read TGTGCCAGCAGCATGAGTAGTAGCTCCTACAATGAGCAGTTCTTC.

The CDR3 bases are TGTGCCAGCAGTTTAGGAGGACTAGCTGCTACGATGCAGTACTTC. Translated: CASSLGGLAATMQYF. The chain links TRBV28 to TRBJ2-7; 8 bases align to TRBD2. J lost 9 bases, V lost 2 bases, and 12 bases had no gene match. The germline V gene has CDR1 MDHEN and CDR2 SYDVKM. CDR3 length equals 15 residues.

V usage is TRBV5-4 and J usage is TRBJ2-5; 10 positions agree with TRBD1. Germline V CDR1 and CDR2: SGHNT, YYREEE (reference sequence). The CDR3 runs to 16 residues. J was trimmed by 5 bases and V by 1 base; bases with no gene match: 8. The CDR3 here is CASSLRDRGRSETQYF. The CDR3 nucleotides read TGTGCCAGCAGCTTGAGGGACAGGGGTCGGTCGGAGACCCAGTACTTC.

CDR3 nucleotide sequence: TGCGCCAGCAGCCAAGGCATGATCGGGCCCTTTAATTCACCCCTCCACTTT. Translation gives CASSQGMIGPFNSPLHF. The V call is TRBV4-1, the J call TRBJ1-6; D is unresolved. Per germline, CDR1 MGHRA and CDR2 YSYEKL. The V end was cut by 1 base, the J end by 6 bases, with 16 bases between. This CDR3 spans 17 amino acids.

The chain has TRBV28 and TRBJ1-6; no clear D. Germline V gene lookup returns CDR1 MDHEN and CDR2 SYDVKM. The CDR3 covers 13 residues. Trimming shortened V by 3 bases and J by 7 bases, and 7 bases separated the two germline ends. The DNA of the CDR3 is TGTGCCAGCAGTTTCAGGCAAAATTCACCCCTCCACTTT. Protein product: CASSFRQNSPLHF.